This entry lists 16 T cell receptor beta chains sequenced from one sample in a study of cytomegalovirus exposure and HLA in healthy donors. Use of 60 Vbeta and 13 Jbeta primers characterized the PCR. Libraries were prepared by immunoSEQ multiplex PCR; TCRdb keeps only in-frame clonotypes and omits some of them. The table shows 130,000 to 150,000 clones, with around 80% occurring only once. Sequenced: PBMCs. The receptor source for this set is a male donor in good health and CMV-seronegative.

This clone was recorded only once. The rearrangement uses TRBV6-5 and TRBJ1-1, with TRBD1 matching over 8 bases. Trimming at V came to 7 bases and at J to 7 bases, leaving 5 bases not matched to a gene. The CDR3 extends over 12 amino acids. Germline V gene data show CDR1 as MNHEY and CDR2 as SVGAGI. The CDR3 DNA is TGTGCCAGCAAGCAGGGGGCTAATGAAGCTTTCTTT. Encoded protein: CASKQGANEAFF.

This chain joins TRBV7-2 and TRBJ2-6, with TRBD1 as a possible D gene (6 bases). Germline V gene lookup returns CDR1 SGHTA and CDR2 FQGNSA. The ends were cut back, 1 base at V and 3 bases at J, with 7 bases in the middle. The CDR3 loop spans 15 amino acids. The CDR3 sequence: CASSLGGGGANVLTF. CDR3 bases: TGTGCCAGCAGCTTAGGAGGGGGTGGGGCCAACGTCCTGACTTTC.

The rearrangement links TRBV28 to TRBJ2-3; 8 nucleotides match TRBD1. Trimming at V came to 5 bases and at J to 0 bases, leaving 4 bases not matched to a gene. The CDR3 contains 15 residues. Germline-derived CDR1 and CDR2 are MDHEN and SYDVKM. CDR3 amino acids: CASSPGGGSTDTQYF. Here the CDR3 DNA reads TGTGCCAGCAGTCCAGGGGGCGGAAGCACAGATACGCAGTATTTT.

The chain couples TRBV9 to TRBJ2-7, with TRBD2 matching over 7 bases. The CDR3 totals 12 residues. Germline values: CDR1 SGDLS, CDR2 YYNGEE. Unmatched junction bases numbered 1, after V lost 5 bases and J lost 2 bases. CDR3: CASSRGAYEQYF. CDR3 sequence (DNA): TGTGCCAGCAGTCGGGGGGCCTACGAGCAGTACTTC.

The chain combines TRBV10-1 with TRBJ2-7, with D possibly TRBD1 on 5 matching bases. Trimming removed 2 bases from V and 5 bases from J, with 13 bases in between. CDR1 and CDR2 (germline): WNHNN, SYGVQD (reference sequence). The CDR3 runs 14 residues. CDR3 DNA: TGCGCCAGCAGTGAGCCCAGGGCGCATGACGAGCAGTACTTC. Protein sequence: CASSEPRAHDEQYF.

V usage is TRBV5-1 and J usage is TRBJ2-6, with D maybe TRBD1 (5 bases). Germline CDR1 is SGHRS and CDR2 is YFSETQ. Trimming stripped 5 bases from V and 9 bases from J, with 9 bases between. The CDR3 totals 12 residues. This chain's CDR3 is CASRYDSNVLTF. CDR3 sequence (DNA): TGCGCCAGCAGGTACGACAGCAACGTCCTGACTTTC.

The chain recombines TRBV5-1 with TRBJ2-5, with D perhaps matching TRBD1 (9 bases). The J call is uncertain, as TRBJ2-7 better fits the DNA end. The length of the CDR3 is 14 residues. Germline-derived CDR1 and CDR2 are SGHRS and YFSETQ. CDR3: CASSPGTGTSEQYF. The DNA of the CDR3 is TGCGCCAGCAGCCCCGGGACAGGGACTAGCGAGCAGTACTTC.

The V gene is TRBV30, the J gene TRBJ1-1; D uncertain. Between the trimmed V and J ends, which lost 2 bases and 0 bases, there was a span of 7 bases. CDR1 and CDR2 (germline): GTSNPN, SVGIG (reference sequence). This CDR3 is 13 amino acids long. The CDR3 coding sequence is TGTGCCTGGAGTTTGGGCTTGAACACTGAAGCTTTCTTT. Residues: CAWSLGLNTEAFF.

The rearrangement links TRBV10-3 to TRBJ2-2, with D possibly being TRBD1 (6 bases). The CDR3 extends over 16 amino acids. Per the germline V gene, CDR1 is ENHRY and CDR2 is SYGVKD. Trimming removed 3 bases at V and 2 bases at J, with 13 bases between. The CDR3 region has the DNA TGTGCCATCAGTGACAGGGACAAGAGAAACACCGGGGAGCTGTTTTTT. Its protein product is CAISDRDKRNTGELFF.

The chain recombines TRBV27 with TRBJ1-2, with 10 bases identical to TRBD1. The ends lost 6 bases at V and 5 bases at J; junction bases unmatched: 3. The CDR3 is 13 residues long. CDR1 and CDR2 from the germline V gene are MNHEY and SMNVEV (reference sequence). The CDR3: CASRKGQGYGYTF. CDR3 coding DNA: TGTGCCAGCAGAAAGGGACAGGGGTATGGCTACACCTTC.

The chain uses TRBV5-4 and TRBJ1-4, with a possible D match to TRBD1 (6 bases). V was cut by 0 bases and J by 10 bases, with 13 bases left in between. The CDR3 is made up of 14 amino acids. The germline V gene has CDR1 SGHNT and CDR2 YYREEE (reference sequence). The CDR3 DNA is TGTGCCAGCAGCTTGGAGGGGGGGGGTGGAAAACTGTTTTTT. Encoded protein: CASSLEGGGGKLFF.

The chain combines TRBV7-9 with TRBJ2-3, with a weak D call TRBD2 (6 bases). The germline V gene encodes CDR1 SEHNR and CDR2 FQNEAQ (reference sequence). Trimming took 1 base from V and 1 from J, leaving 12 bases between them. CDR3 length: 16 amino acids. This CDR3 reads CASSLGLRGGTDTQYF. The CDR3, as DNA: TGTGCCAGCAGCTTAGGTTTGCGGGGCGGCACAGATACGCAGTATTTT.

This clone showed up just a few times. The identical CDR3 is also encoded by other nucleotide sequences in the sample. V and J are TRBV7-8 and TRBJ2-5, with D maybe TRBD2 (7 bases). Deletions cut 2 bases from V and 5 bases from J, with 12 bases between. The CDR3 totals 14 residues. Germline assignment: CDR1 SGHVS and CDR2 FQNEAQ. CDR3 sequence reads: CASSLRGATETQYF. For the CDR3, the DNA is TGTGCCAGCAGCTTACGGGGGGCGACGGAGACCCAGTACTTC.

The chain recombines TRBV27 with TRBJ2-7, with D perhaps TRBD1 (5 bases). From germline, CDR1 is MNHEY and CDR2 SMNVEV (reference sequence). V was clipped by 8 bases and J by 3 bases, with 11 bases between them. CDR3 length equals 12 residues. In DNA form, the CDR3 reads TGTGCCAGCTATACCGACAGCTACGAGCAGTACTTC. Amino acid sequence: CASYTDSYEQYF.

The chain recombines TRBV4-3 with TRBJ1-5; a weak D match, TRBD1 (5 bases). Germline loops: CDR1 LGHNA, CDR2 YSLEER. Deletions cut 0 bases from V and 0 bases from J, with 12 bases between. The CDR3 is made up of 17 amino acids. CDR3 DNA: TGCGCCAGCAGCCAAGATAGACAGTCTTATAGCAATCAGCCCCAGCATTTT. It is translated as CASSQDRQSYSNQPQHF.

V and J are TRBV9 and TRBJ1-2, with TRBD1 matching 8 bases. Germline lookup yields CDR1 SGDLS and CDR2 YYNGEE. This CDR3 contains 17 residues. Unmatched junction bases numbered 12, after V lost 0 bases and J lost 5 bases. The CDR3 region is CASSVAGTGSVWYGYTF. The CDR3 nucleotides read TGTGCCAGCAGCGTAGCAGGGACAGGATCGGTGTGGTATGGCTACACCTTC.